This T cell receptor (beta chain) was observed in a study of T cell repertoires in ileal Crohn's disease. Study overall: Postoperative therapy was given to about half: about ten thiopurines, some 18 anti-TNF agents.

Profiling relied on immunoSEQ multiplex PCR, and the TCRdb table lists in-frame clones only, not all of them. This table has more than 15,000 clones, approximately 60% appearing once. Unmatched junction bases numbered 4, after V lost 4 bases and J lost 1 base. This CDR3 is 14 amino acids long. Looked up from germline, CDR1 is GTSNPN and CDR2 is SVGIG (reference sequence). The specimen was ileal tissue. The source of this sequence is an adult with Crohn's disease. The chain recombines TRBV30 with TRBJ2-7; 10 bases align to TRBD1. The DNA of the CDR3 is TGTGCCTGGACGGGACAGGGGCATTCCTACGAGCAGTACTTC. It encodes CAWTGQGHSYEQYF.